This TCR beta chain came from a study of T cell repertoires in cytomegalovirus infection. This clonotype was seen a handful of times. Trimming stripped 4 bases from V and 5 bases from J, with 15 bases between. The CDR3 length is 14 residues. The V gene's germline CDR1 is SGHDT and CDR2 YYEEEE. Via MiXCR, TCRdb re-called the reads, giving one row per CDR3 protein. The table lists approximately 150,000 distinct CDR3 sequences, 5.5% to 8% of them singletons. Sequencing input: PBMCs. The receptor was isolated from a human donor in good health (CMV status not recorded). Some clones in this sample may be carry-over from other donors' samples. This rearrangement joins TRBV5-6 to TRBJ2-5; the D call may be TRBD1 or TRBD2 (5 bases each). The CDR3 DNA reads TGTGCCAGCAGCGACGGGGCAGCCCTGGAGACCCAGTACTTC. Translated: CASSDGAALETQYF.